Listed below are T cell receptor beta chains from one sample, sequenced in a study of metastatic and nonmetastatic thyroid tumors. TCRdb reanalyzed the PCR reads with MiXCR. The sample holds more than 7,000 clones, under 30% seen once. The source material was adjacent normal tissue. The receptors originated from a female donor with papillary thyroid cancer or a benign thyroid nodule (not recorded which). Some clones in this sample may be carry-over from other donors' samples. CDR3s include the opening cysteine and the closing phenylalanine or tryptophan. Each record gives: V gene, D gene, clone size, J gene, CDR3 DNA, CDR3 protein. D genes are given only for firm matches. Clone size is not always given. Where it is, it says once, few, many or a class for expanded clones.

V gene: TRBV7-6
D gene: TRBD1
clone size: NA
J gene: TRBJ1-4
CDR3 DNA: TGTGCCAGCAGCTTCCGACAGGGACGAGAAAAACTGTTTTTT
CDR3 protein: CASSFRQGREKLFF

V gene: TRBV5-1
D gene: NA
clone size: NA
J gene: TRBJ1-2
CDR3 DNA: TGCGCCAGCAGCGCAGTTCCCCCCTGGGTCTACACCTTC
CDR3 protein: CASSAVPPWVYTF

V gene: TRBV2
D gene: TRBD1
clone size: NA
J gene: TRBJ2-7
CDR3 DNA: TGTGCCAGCAGTGGGACAGGGGGTTACTACGAGCAGTACTTC
CDR3 protein: CASSGTGGYYEQYF

V gene: TRBV20-1
D gene: TRBD2
clone size: NA
J gene: TRBJ2-1
CDR3 DNA: TGCAGTGCTCGGACTAGCGGAGATTACAATGAGCAGTTCTTC
CDR3 protein: CSARTSGDYNEQFF

V gene: TRBV11-3
D gene: TRBD1
clone size: NA
J gene: TRBJ2-1
CDR3 DNA: TGTGCCAGCAGCCCCCGGACAGGGCACAATGAGCAGTTCTTC
CDR3 protein: CASSPRTGHNEQFF

V gene: TRBV7-8
D gene: TRBD2
clone size: many
J gene: TRBJ2-3
CDR3 DNA: TGTGCCAGCAGCCCCGGGACTAGCGGGGGGCTCACAGATACGCAGTATTTT
CDR3 protein: CASSPGTSGGLTDTQYF

V gene: TRBV19
D gene: NA
clone size: NA
J gene: TRBJ2-1
CDR3 DNA: TGTGCCAGTAGTATAGGAGGGGGGGCCCTCGGGAATGAGCAGTTCTTC
CDR3 protein: CASSIGGGALGNEQFF

V gene: TRBV5-6
D gene: TRBD1
clone size: medium-sized
J gene: TRBJ1-3
CDR3 DNA: TGTGCCAGCAGCTCCTACACAGGGGGCCCTGGAAACACCATATATTTT
CDR3 protein: CASSSYTGGPGNTIYF

V gene: TRBV6-1
D gene: TRBD1
clone size: few
J gene: TRBJ1-2
CDR3 DNA: TGTGCCACCCAGGGGGCCTTGAGCTATGGCTACACCTTC
CDR3 protein: CATQGALSYGYTF

V gene: TRBV6-2/TRBV6-3
D gene: NA
clone size: many
J gene: TRBJ2-4
CDR3 DNA: TGTGCCAGCAGTTACTCGAGGGTTACAGGAGGGGTAGCCAAAAACATTCAGTACTTC
CDR3 protein: CASSYSRVTGGVAKNIQYF

V gene: TRBV9
D gene: NA
clone size: many
J gene: TRBJ2-5
CDR3 DNA: TGTGCCAGCAGCGTAGAGGGCGGTGGCGCGGAGACCCAGTACTTC
CDR3 protein: CASSVEGGGAETQYF

V gene: TRBV4-1
D gene: NA
clone size: NA
J gene: TRBJ2-5
CDR3 DNA: TGCGCCAGCAGCCCCCTGAAGCAAGAGACCCAGTACTTC
CDR3 protein: CASSPLKQETQYF

V gene: TRBV12-3/TRBV12-4
D gene: NA
clone size: medium-sized
J gene: TRBJ1-6
CDR3 DNA: TGTGCCAGCAGTTTAGCGCTTGGGGGGAATTCACCCCTCCACTTT
CDR3 protein: CASSLALGGNSPLHF

V gene: TRBV2
D gene: TRBD2
clone size: NA
J gene: TRBJ2-7
CDR3 DNA: TGTGCCAGCAGTCGAGGACTAGCGGGAGTAGGAGGGAAATACGAGCAGTACTTC
CDR3 protein: CASSRGLAGVGGKYEQYF

V gene: TRBV12-3/TRBV12-4
D gene: TRBD1
clone size: NA
J gene: TRBJ1-1
CDR3 DNA: TGTGCCAGCAGTTTCAGGGGGACTGAAGCTTTCTTT
CDR3 protein: CASSFRGTEAFF

V gene: TRBV30
D gene: TRBD1
clone size: NA
J gene: TRBJ2-7
CDR3 DNA: TGTGCCTGGAGTGTCCCCATCGACAGGGGGCGGTACGAGCAGTACTTC
CDR3 protein: CAWSVPIDRGRYEQYF

V gene: TRBV14
D gene: TRBD2
clone size: NA
J gene: TRBJ2-7
CDR3 DNA: TGTGCCAGCAGCCCGGGGGGGCTCTCCTACGAGCAGTACTTC
CDR3 protein: CASSPGGLSYEQYF

V gene: TRBV7-8
D gene: NA
clone size: NA
J gene: TRBJ1-5
CDR3 DNA: TGTGCCGCCCGTAGCGGGGGAGGCAATCAGCCCCAGCATTTT
CDR3 protein: CAARSGGGNQPQHF

V gene: TRBV6-1
D gene: TRBD1
clone size: medium-sized
J gene: TRBJ2-5
CDR3 DNA: TGTGCCAGCAGGTCCCCGACAGGGGCAGAGACCCAGTACTTC
CDR3 protein: CASRSPTGAETQYF

V gene: TRBV6-1
D gene: TRBD1
clone size: medium-sized
J gene: TRBJ1-5
CDR3 DNA: TGTGCCAGCCGGGACAGGGGCAGTAATCAGCCCCAGCATTTT
CDR3 protein: CASRDRGSNQPQHF

V gene: TRBV30
D gene: NA
clone size: NA
J gene: TRBJ1-5
CDR3 DNA: TGTGCCTGGAGTGTATCAGGGGCGAGCAATCAGCCCCAGCATTTT
CDR3 protein: CAWSVSGASNQPQHF

V gene: TRBV24-1
D gene: NA
clone size: few
J gene: TRBJ2-1
CDR3 DNA: TGTGCCACCAGTTCCATTTATGAGCAGTTCTTC
CDR3 protein: CATSSIYEQFF

V gene: TRBV20-1
D gene: TRBD2
clone size: NA
J gene: TRBJ2-7
CDR3 DNA: TGCAGTGCTCCCCGAGCGGGAGAAGCCTACGAGCAGTACTTC
CDR3 protein: CSAPRAGEAYEQYF

V gene: TRBV20-1
D gene: NA
clone size: large
J gene: TRBJ1-5
CDR3 DNA: TGCAGTGCTACAACAGGAGTTCAAGGCAATCAGCCCCAGCATTTT
CDR3 protein: CSATTGVQGNQPQHF

V gene: TRBV28
D gene: TRBD1
clone size: few
J gene: TRBJ2-3
CDR3 DNA: TGTGCCAGCAGTTATCCCAACAGGGGCCCTGGAGGAGATACGCAGTATTTT
CDR3 protein: CASSYPNRGPGGDTQYF

V gene: TRBV6-1
D gene: TRBD1
clone size: few
J gene: TRBJ1-1
CDR3 DNA: TGTGCCAGTAGAGACAGGGTGAACACTGAAGCTTTCTTT
CDR3 protein: CASRDRVNTEAFF

V gene: TRBV19
D gene: NA
clone size: NA
J gene: TRBJ1-1
CDR3 DNA: TGTGCCAGTAGTACCCCGGGACACACTGAAGCTTTCTTT
CDR3 protein: CASSTPGHTEAFF

V gene: TRBV6-1
D gene: TRBD1
clone size: many
J gene: TRBJ1-1
CDR3 DNA: TGTGCCAGCGGATCCTTAGGACAGGGGGCGCGTACTGAAGCTTTCTTT
CDR3 protein: CASGSLGQGARTEAFF

V gene: TRBV10-1
D gene: NA
clone size: few
J gene: TRBJ2-7
CDR3 DNA: TGCGCCAGCAGTGAGGGGGCAGGCGAGCAGTACTTC
CDR3 protein: CASSEGAGEQYF

V gene: TRBV4-3
D gene: NA
clone size: few
J gene: TRBJ2-1
CDR3 DNA: TGCGCCAGCAGCCAAGATTGGCGGGATCATGAGCAGTTCTTC
CDR3 protein: CASSQDWRDHEQFF